This T cell receptor (beta chain) was retrieved from a study of CD8 T cells in Susac syndrome. High-throughput TCR beta sequencing covered peripheral CD8+ and CD4+ T cells. Matching for age and sex applied to the controls, who were healthy donors. Bulk CD8+ and CD4+ cells came from magnetic negative isolation; CD8+ TEMRA by FACS. Reverse transcription used roughly 0.45 to 1 ug RNA and random hexamers. TCRdb re-analysed the immunoSEQ multiplex PCR reads in MiXCR, keeping a single row per CDR3 protein. Here the sample spans about 60,000 distinct CDR3 sequences, approximately 90% being singletons. Study-level results: The authors acknowledged that their TCR sequencing and HLA analysis involved a relatively small number of individuals.

On this clonotype: Its antigen remains unidentified.

Germline V lookup: CDR1 MNHEY, CDR2 SVGAGI. The V gene end was trimmed by 2 bases and the J gene end by 6 bases; junction bases not matched to a gene: 3. This CDR3 has 13 amino acids. The V and J genes are TRBV6-5 and TRBJ1-2, with 7 bases aligning to TRBD1. Sequenced sample: CD8+ T cells from PBMCs. The origin of this receptor is a human donor in good health. CDR3 bases: TGTGCCAGCAGTTACGGGACAGTGGATGGCTACACCTTC. Its protein is CASSYGTVDGYTF.